The T cell receptor beta chain described here comes from a study of blood T cell repertoires in COVID-19. Study-wide context: Acute-phase and convalescent COVID-19 samples originated in the United States, Italy and Spain.

Methods used by the authors: Estimation of nucleated cell counts was performed using reference gene primer amplification. The assay was immunoSEQ multiplex PCR, and TCRdb's table has in-frame clones only and misses some. The V and J calls and clone size are taken from that table; D and trimming were inferred from the DNA. The sample holds 250,000 to 300,000 clones, about 89% seen once. This CDR3 has 12 residues. Trimming removed 7 bases from V and 9 bases from J, with 12 bases in between. Germline V lookup: CDR1 KGHDR, CDR2 SFDVKD. Sequenced sample: PBMCs or T cells enriched from blood (not recorded which). V is TRBV24-1 and J is TRBJ2-1, with a tentative D call TRBD2 (7 bases). The receptor was derived from a human donor in a cohort exposed to, infected with or recovered from COVID-19 (not recorded which). The donor label of this sample is uncertain. The CDR3 DNA sequence: TGTGCCACCAGGGGGGGGGCTGGTGAGCAGTTCTTC. This sequence encodes CATRGGAGEQFF.